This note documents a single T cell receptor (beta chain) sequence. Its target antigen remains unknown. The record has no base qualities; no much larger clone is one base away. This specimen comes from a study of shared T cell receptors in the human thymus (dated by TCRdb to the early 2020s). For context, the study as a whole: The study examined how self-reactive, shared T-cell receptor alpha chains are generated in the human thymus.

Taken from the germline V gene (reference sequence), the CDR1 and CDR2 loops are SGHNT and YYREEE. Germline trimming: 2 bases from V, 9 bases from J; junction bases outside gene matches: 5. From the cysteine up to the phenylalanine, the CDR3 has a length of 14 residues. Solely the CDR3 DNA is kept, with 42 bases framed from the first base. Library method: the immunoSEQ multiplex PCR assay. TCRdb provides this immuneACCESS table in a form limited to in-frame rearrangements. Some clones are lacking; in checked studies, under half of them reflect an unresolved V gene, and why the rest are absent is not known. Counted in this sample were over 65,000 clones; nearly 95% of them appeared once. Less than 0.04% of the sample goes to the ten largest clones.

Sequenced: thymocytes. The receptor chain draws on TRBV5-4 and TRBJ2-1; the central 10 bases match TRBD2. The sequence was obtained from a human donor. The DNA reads TGTGCCAGCAGCTTCAGCGGGGGGGCCGTTGAGCAGTTCTTC. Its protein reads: CASSFSGGAVEQFF.